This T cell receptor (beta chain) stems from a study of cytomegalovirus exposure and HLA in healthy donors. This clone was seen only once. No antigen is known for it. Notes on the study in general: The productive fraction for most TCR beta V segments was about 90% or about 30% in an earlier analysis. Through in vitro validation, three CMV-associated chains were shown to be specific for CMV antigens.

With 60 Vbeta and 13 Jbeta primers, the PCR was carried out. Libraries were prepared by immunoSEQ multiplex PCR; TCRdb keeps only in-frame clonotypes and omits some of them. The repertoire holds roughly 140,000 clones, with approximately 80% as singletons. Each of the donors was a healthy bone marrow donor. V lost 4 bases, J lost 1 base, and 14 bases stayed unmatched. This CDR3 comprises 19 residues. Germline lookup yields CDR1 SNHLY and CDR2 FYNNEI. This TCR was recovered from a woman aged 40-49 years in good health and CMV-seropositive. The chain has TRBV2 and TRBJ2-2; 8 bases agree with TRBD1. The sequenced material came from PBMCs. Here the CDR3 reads CASSASGTGVGGNTGELFF. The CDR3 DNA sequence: TGTGCCAGCAGTGCCTCCGGGACAGGCGTAGGGGGGAACACCGGGGAGCTGTTTTTT.